This paragraph reports one TCR beta chain. As processed by the authors: Estimates of nucleated cell counts were drawn from the amplification of reference gene primers. Generated by immunoSEQ multiplex PCR, the TCRdb table keeps only in-frame clones and is missing some. The V and J calls and clone size were taken over from that table, and D and trimming were inferred from the DNA. This table has 470,000 or so clones, 85% to 90% appearing once. The entry originates in a study of blood T cell repertoires in COVID-19. As for the study in general: Nucleic acid was either cDNA or gDNA, and it came from T cells, B-cell-depleted T cells, or PBMCs.

Trimming cost V 0 bases and J 4 bases, with 13 bases left between them. The CDR3 loop spans 15 amino acids. Germline lookup yields CDR1 SGDLS and CDR2 YYNGEE. The chain recombines TRBV9 with TRBJ2-5; possible D gene TRBD2, 5 bases. The TCR originated in a woman in her thirties with acute or convalescent COVID-19. Sequenced sample: peripheral blood. This CDR3 reads CASSVGSGIPETQYF. The DNA of the CDR3 is TGTGCCAGCAGCGTAGGATCGGGGATTCCAGAGACCCAGTACTTC.